A single sample is the source of the 17 T cell receptor beta chains below, sequenced in a study. TCRdb used MiXCR to reprocess the RT-PCR reads, holding one entry per CDR3 protein. This sample has 650,000 to 800,000 distinct CDR3 sequences, with 13% to 15% found just once. Source material: memory CD4+ T cells from blood. These receptors originate from a female donor in good health, serving as a healthy control.

The chain joins TRBV3-1 to TRBJ2-7; 7 bases align to TRBD2. The J segment lost 0 bases and the V segment lost 4 bases, leaving 12 bases of the junction unmatched. The CDR3 is 17 amino acids. Per the germline V gene, CDR1 is LGHDT and CDR2 is YNNKEL (reference sequence). As DNA, the CDR3 is TGTGCCAGCAGCCCTTACAGTTCCAGCGGGAACTCCTACGAGCAGTACTTC. Protein: CASSPYSSSGNSYEQYF.

In this sample, this clonotype turned up a few times. The V and J genes are TRBV20-1 and TRBJ1-1, with 11 bases lining up with TRBD1. The CDR3 consists of 14 residues. Per the germline V gene, CDR1 is DFQATT and CDR2 is SNEGSKA (reference sequence). V gave up 6 bases and J gave up 4 bases; unmatched junction bases: 7. The CDR3 bases are TGCAGTGCGAAGGCCGGGACAGGGGGCACTGAAGCTTTCTTT. The encoded protein is CSAKAGTGGTEAFF.

Notes on this clonotype: Mismatch with germline at one junction end may stem from a read error. V and J are TRBV20-1 and TRBJ2-2; a possible D gene is TRBD2 (5 bases). Germline CDR1 reads DFQATT; CDR2 reads SNEGSKA (reference sequence). The CDR3 is made up of 16 amino acids. CDR3 sequence (DNA): TGCAGTGCTAGAGATAGGGTGACGGGGAGCACCGAGGAGCTGTTTTTT. It codes for CSARDRVTGSTEELFF.

The V and J genes are TRBV15 and TRBJ2-5; 9 bases are shared with TRBD2. The CDR3 has 18 residues. Germline trimming cut 5 bases from V and 0 bases from J; bases unmatched to any gene: 13. Germline CDR1 is LNHNV and CDR2 is YYDKDF (reference sequence). The chain's CDR3 is CATSAGAASGEYQETQYF. The CDR3 nucleotides are TGTGCCACCAGCGCGGGGGCGGCTAGCGGGGAGTACCAAGAGACCCAGTACTTC.

This clonotype was recorded a few times. The chain has TRBV20-1 and TRBJ2-1; D unresolved. The CDR3 runs 14 residues. Germline V gene sequence: CDR1 DFQATT, CDR2 SNEGSKA (reference sequence). Trimming took off 5 bases at V and 5 bases at J, with 16 bases between the two ends. CDR3: CSALGIEVHNEQFF. CDR3 DNA: TGCAGTGCTCTCGGAATAGAAGTACACAATGAGCAGTTCTTC.

In this sample, this clonotype turned up many times. This sequence joins TRBV6-5 and TRBJ1-2, with 10 bases matching TRBD1. The V gene's germline CDR1 is MNHEY and CDR2 SVGAGI. The CDR3 has 16 residues. The V gene end was trimmed by 0 bases and the J gene end by 4 bases; junction bases not matched to a gene: 5. CDR3 coding DNA: TGTGCCAGCAGTTACTCTCGGACAGGGGGTTCCTATGGCTACACCTTC. Translation gives CASSYSRTGGSYGYTF.

A note on this clonotype: A much bigger clone sits one base away, suggesting this may be a read error. Without the conserved terminal phenylalanine or tryptophan, this CDR3 likely stems from a read error. This chain connects TRBV29-1 to TRBJ2-3; D is perhaps TRBD1 (5 bases). This CDR3 comprises 13 residues. CDR1 is SQVTM, CDR2 ANQGSEA, per germline. V lost 2 bases and J 2 bases, leaving 8 bases between the germline ends. CDR3 in amino acids: CSVEQGHTDTQYL. CDR3 in DNA: TGCAGCGTTGAACAGGGCCACACAGATACGCAGTATCTT.

This clonotype was observed a few times. The rearrangement joins TRBV7-9 to TRBJ1-5, with D tentatively TRBD1 (5 bases). The CDR3 loop spans 15 amino acids. Germline V CDR1 and CDR2: SEHNR, FQNEAQ (reference sequence). V was cut by 6 bases and J by 6 bases, with 18 bases left in between. CDR3 protein: CASSQTGGRGQPQHF. In DNA, the CDR3 is TGTGCCAGCAGTCAAACAGGTGGCCGTGGTCAGCCCCAGCATTTT.

This clonotype occurred many times. The junction differs from germline at one of its ends, possibly a read error. The chain is built from TRBV5-1 and TRBJ1-1; no firm D call. The CDR3 is 12 amino acids. Germline values: CDR1 SGHRS, CDR2 YFSETQ. The CDR3 coding sequence is TGTGCCAGCAGTTTGCGGGGCACTGAAGCTTTCTTT. It translates to CASSLRGTEAFF.

This clonotype was picked up a small number of times. The genes are TRBV7-8 and TRBJ2-1, with 10 bases that match TRBD2. The CDR3 is 15 residues long. V shed 5 bases, J shed 7 bases, and the junction held 8 bases outside the gene matches. Germline V gene data show CDR1 as SGHVS and CDR2 as FQNEAQ. CDR3: CASSLASGSTNEQFF. The CDR3 bases are TGTGCCAGCAGCCTTGCTAGCGGGAGTACAAATGAGCAGTTCTTC. The full variable domain, rest sourced from reference TRBV7-8 and TRBJ2-1, is GAGVSQSPRYKVAKRGQDVALRCDPISGHVSLFWYQQALGQGPEFLTYFQNEAQLDKSGLPSDRFFAERPEGSVSTLKIQRTQQEDSAVYLCASSLASGSTNEQFFGPGTRLTVL.

The CDR3: CASSSQGGPYNEQFF. In DNA, the CDR3 is TGTGCCAGCAGCTCCCAGGGGGGGCCTTACAATGAGCAGTTCTTC. The chain recombines TRBV7-7 with TRBJ2-1, with D possibly called TRBD1 or TRBD2 (7 bases each). CDR3 length: 15 residues. Trimming removed 4 bases at V and 4 bases at J, with 14 bases between. Germline CDR1 is SSHAT and CDR2 is FNYEAQ (reference sequence).

DNA for the CDR3: TGTGCCAGCAGCTTAGATTGGGGGAATGAGCAGTTCTTC. Translation: CASSLDWGNEQFF. The chain is built from TRBV7-9 and TRBJ2-1, with D perhaps TRBD1 or TRBD2 (5 bases each). The CDR3 runs to 13 residues. CDR1 and CDR2 (germline): SEHNR, FQNEAQ (reference sequence). Trimming took 1 base from V and 7 from J, leaving 8 bases between them.

The rearrangement links TRBV5-1 to TRBJ2-7, with 10 bases lining up with TRBD2. V lost 4 bases and J lost 6; bases outside the gene matches: 10. The CDR3 extends over 15 amino acids. CDR1 is SGHRS, CDR2 YFSETQ, per germline. CDR3 sequence: CASSRLAGPEREQYF. The CDR3 DNA reads as TGCGCCAGCAGCCGACTAGCGGGTCCCGAACGCGAGCAGTACTTC.

The chain uses TRBV3-1 and TRBJ1-4, with TRBD1 matching 7 bases. Germline V gene sequence: CDR1 LGHDT, CDR2 YNNKEL (reference sequence). This CDR3 spans 13 amino acids. The V segment lost 3 bases and the J segment 8 bases; nucleotides outside the gene matches: 3. The CDR3 region has the DNA TGTGCCAGCAGCCACAGGGGGAACGAAAAACTGTTTTTT. It specifies CASSHRGNEKLFF.

This clonotype was counted at least ten times. This chain uses TRBV30 with TRBJ2-5; 9 bases map to TRBD2. Trimming cost V 3 bases and J 1 base; bases outside gene matches: 3. Per germline, CDR1 GTSNPN and CDR2 SVGIG (reference sequence). The CDR3 is made up of 14 amino acids. The CDR3 spells CAWRLAGSQETQYF. CDR3 bases: TGTGCCTGGAGGCTAGCGGGAAGCCAAGAGACCCAGTACTTC.

This clonotype was picked up a small number of times. The CDR3 sequence: CASRMSGDSYEQYF. The DNA for the CDR3 is TGTGCCAGCAGGATGAGCGGGGACTCCTACGAGCAGTACTTC. The chain links TRBV6-6 to TRBJ2-7; 7 bases fit TRBD2. The ends lost 6 bases at V and 0 bases at J; junction bases unmatched: 5. CDR3 length: 14 residues. Per germline, CDR1 MNHNY and CDR2 SVGAGI (reference sequence).

This clonotype was counted only a few times. The chain uses TRBV12-3 or TRBV12-4 and TRBJ2-4, with 9 bases fitting TRBD1. V dropped 4 bases and J dropped 0; count of bases not matched to a gene: 16. The CDR3 loop spans 20 amino acids. This CDR3 reads CASSYPVSTGGIIAKNIQYF. Written as DNA, the CDR3 is TGTGCCAGCAGTTACCCCGTTAGCACAGGGGGCATAATAGCCAAAAACATTCAGTACTTC.